The present TCR beta chain was sequenced within a study of post-analysis software for immune sequencing data. Findings of the study overall: Controls had lower frequencies than patients of a handful of TRBV segments, which included TRBV5-6, TRBV5-1 and TRBV20-1.

This clonotype occurred a few times. Its matching antigen is unknown. cDNA libraries for TCR beta contained unique molecular identifiers. MiXCR, applied by TCRdb to the PCR reads, yields one record per CDR3 protein. Found here are approximately 770,000 distinct CDR3 sequences, about 43% of them singletons; the top ten hold just under 5%. The CDR3 contains 12 residues. The germline gives CDR1 SGHTA, CDR2 FQGNSA. Trimming left V 1 base short and J 10 bases short, with 10 bases between. This receptor was identified in a girl aged 10-17 years with multiple sclerosis. The sample comprised blood. The V gene is TRBV7-2, the J gene TRBJ1-1; D unclear. The CDR3 reads CASSLEAHRAFF. The CDR3 bases are TGTGCCAGCAGCTTAGAAGCCCACAGAGCTTTCTTT.